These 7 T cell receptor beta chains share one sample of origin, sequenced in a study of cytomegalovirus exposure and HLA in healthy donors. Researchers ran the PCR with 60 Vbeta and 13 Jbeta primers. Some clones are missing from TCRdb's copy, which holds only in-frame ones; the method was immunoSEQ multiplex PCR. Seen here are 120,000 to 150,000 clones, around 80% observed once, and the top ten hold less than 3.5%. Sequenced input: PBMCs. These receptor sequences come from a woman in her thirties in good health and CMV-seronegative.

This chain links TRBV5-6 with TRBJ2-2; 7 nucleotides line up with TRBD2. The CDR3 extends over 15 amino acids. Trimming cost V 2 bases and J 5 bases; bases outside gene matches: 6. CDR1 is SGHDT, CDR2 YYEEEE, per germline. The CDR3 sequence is CASSFSGRVTGELFF. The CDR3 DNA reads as TGTGCCAGCAGCTTCAGTGGGAGGGTAACCGGGGAGCTGTTTTTT.

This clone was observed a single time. The CDR3 loop is CATTRGALIYNEQFF. The CDR3 region has the DNA TGTGCCACCACCCGGGGAGCTCTAATCTACAATGAGCAGTTCTTC. V is TRBV28 and J is TRBJ2-1; tentative D call: TRBD2 (5 bases). The CDR3 has 15 residues. The ends were cut back, 10 bases at V and 3 bases at J, with 19 bases in the middle. CDR1 is MDHEN, CDR2 SYDVKM, per germline.

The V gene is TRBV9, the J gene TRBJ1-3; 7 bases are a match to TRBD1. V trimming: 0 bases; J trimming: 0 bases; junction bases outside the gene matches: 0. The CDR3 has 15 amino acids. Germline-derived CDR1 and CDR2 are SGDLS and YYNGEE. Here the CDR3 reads CASSVGDSSGNTIYF. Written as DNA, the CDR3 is TGTGCCAGCAGCGTAGGGGACAGCTCTGGAAACACCATATATTTT.

The CDR3 DNA follows: TGTGCCAGCAGTATACACGACACCGGGGAGCTGTTTTTT. Protein sequence: CASSIHDTGELFF. This chain uses TRBV7-3 with TRBJ2-2; D unresolved. The CDR3 is made up of 13 amino acids. Germline CDR1 reads SGHTA; CDR2 reads FQGTGA. Trimming cost V 6 bases and J 3 bases, with 8 bases left between them.

The CDR3 sequence: CASSGGRAPLDTQYF. The CDR3, as DNA: TGTGCCAGCAGCGGGGGGAGGGCCCCTTTGGATACGCAGTATTTT. The chain uses TRBV6-6 and TRBJ2-3, with 7 bases matching TRBD2. This CDR3 is 15 amino acids long. The V gene's germline CDR1 is MNHNY and CDR2 SVGAGI (reference sequence). V lost 6 bases and J lost 6; bases outside the gene matches: 12.

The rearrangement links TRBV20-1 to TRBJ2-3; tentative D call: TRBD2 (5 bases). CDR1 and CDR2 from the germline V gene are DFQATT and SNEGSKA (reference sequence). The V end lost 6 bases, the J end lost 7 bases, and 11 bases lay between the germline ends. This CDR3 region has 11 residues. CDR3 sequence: CSARLLNTQYF. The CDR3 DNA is TGCAGTGCCCGACTACTTAATACGCAGTATTTT.

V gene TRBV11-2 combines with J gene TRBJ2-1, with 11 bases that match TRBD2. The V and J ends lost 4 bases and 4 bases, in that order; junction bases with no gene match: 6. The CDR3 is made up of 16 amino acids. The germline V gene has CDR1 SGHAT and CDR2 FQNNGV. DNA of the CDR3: TGTGCCAGCAGCTACTATAGCGGGAGGGTATACAATGAGCAGTTCTTC. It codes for CASSYYSGRVYNEQFF.